The TCR beta chain under discussion was sequenced for a study of T cells after yellow fever vaccination. The wider study: Fractions of limited cellularity were prepared by means of SMART-Seq v4 Ultra Low Input.

As to this clonotype: Its specificity is not known.

TCRdb called the 5' RACE reads again in MiXCR, with one record for every CDR3 protein. This sample has under 700,000 distinct CDR3 sequences, with 17% found just once. The CDR3 covers 15 residues. Germline CDR1 reads SGHVS; CDR2 reads FNYEAQ. J was trimmed by 6 bases and V by 4 bases; bases with no gene match: 6. Whole-study findings and limits: Contaminating bulk clonotypes could be abundant in FACS-sorted repertoires. Reappearance after the booster was observed for most primary-vaccination clones (around 95% CD4, roughly 90% CD8).

The chain has TRBV7-6 and TRBJ2-2, with 9 bases that match TRBD1. The clonotype comes from a man younger than 35 who received the YFV17D yellow fever vaccine. Material: PBMCs, obtained 5 to 6 days after the first yellow fever vaccination. As DNA, the CDR3 is TGTGCCAGCAGCTACGGGACAGGGCGCGCCGGGGAGCTGTTTTTT. Residues: CASSYGTGRAGELFF.